This T cell receptor (beta chain) was sequenced in a study of CDR3 diversity in severe acne. The germline V and J ends were trimmed by 0 bases and 2 bases, with 13 bases remaining between them. The CDR3 extends over 16 amino acids. The V gene's germline CDR1 is SGHVS and CDR2 FQNEAQ. This clonotype was found a few times. Each CDR3 protein is one row after TCRdb ran MiXCR on the PCR reads. The data contain more than 80,000 distinct CDR3 sequences, under 55% of them seen just once; the ten biggest clones take up approximately 10%. The gene calls are TRBV7-8 and TRBJ2-5; D is undetermined. This receptor was identified in a male donor with severe acne vulgaris. Sequenced material: blood. CDR3 region: CASSLALLGQQETQYF. As DNA, the CDR3 is TGTGCCAGCAGCTTAGCGCTTTTGGGCCAGCAAGAGACCCAGTACTTC.